Listed below are T cell receptor beta chains from one sample, sequenced in a study of cytomegalovirus exposure and HLA in healthy donors. The method was immunoSEQ multiplex PCR; TCRdb's version includes in-frame clones alone and lacks a portion of them. The sample lists roughly 120,000 clones; 60% to 85% were seen once. Sequences were obtained from PBMCs. Receptors originate from a man aged 45 to 65 in good health and CMV-seronegative. Each CDR3 is given with its conserved first and last residue. A D gene is named only where the DNA matches it firmly. Rows may omit the clone size; those that give it use once, few, many or a size class.

V,J,D,size,DNA,CDR3
TRBV7-3,TRBJ2-1,TRBD1,-,TGTGCCAGCAGCCCTACCGAGGGGACAGGGTCCCAGTTCTTC,CASSPTEGTGSQFF
TRBV9,TRBJ2-1,-,-,TGTGCCAGCAGCGTAGCGGGGTCGGGCCATGAGCAGTTCTTC,CASSVAGSGHEQFF
TRBV5-1,TRBJ1-1,-,-,TGCGCCAGCACCCAGGGGTTTGCACCCTATGAAGCTTTCTTT,CASTQGFAPYEAFF
TRBV2,TRBJ2-5,TRBD2,-,TGTGCCACCCGCGGGGGGGTGGTCGAGACCCAGTACTTC,CATRGGVVETQYF
TRBV11-2,TRBJ1-2,TRBD1,-,TGTGCCAGCAGCAGACCGGGACAGCGCTATGGCTACACCTTC,CASSRPGQRYGYTF
TRBV7-9,TRBJ2-7,-,-,TGTGCCAGCAGCCTACTAGGATCGGGCGAGCAGTACTTC,CASSLLGSGEQYF
TRBV6-5,TRBJ1-1,TRBD1,-,TGTGCCAGCAGTTTCCAAGGGGGCATAGCTTTCTTT,CASSFQGGIAFF
TRBV13,TRBJ2-7,-,-,TGTGCCAGCAGCCCTCCCTTCTCCTACGAGCAGTACTTC,CASSPPFSYEQYF
TRBV18,TRBJ1-3,-,few,TGTGCCAGCTCACTCGGCTCTGGAAACACCATATATTTT,CASSLGSGNTIYF
TRBV9,TRBJ1-2,-,-,TGTGCCAGCAGCGCCCTGAACTATGGCTACACCTTC,CASSALNYGYTF
TRBV2,TRBJ1-3,-,-,TGTGCCAGCAGTGAAGCGCCAGGGAGAAACACCATATATTTT,CASSEAPGRNTIYF
TRBV7-2,TRBJ1-1,TRBD1,-,TGTGCCAGCAGCCTACAGGGGAGTATGAACACTGAAGCTTTCTTT,CASSLQGSMNTEAFF
TRBV2,TRBJ2-5,-,once,TGTGCCAGCACCGGGGTGGGATCAGGGGAAGAGACCCAGTACTTC,CASTGVGSGEETQYF
TRBV7-2,TRBJ2-3,TRBD1,-,TGTGCCAGCAGCTTGTACAGGGGTAGCACAGATACGCAGTATTTT,CASSLYRGSTDTQYF
TRBV14,TRBJ2-7,TRBD1,-,TGTGCCAGCAGCCCACCGTCAGGGGGCGGCGAGCAGTACTTC,CASSPPSGGGEQYF
TRBV10-3,TRBJ2-1,TRBD1,once,TGTGCCATCAGTGAGCCGGGACAGGGGGGCTACAATGAGCAGTTCTTC,CAISEPGQGGYNEQFF
TRBV7-2,TRBJ2-1,-,-,TGTGCCAGCAGCCGGCGAGGGAGCTCCTACAATGAGCAGTTCTTC,CASSRRGSSYNEQFF
TRBV25-1,TRBJ1-6,TRBD1,-,TGTGCCAGCAGTGAACCCACAGGGGAGTATTCACCCCTCCACTTT,CASSEPTGEYSPLHF
TRBV9,TRBJ2-2,-,-,TGTGCCAGCAGCAACAGGGTCCTGAACACCGGGGAGCTGTTTTTT,CASSNRVLNTGELFF
TRBV18,TRBJ2-1,TRBD1,-,TGTGCCAGCTCAGCGGACAGGGGGCTATCGAGCTCCTACAATGAGCAGTTCTTC,CASSADRGLSSSYNEQFF
TRBV5-1,TRBJ2-1,TRBD1,-,TGCGCCAGCAGCGGGACAGGTGCTTACAATGGGCAGTTCTTC,CASSGTGAYNGQFF
TRBV6-5,TRBJ2-7,TRBD2,-,TGTGCCAGCCGAGGGACTAGCGGAATATACGAGCAGTACTTC,CASRGTSGIYEQYF
TRBV7-8,TRBJ1-6,-,-,TGTGCCAGCAGCTTAGGTTCTGCGGGTTCACCCCTCCACTTT,CASSLGSAGSPLHF
TRBV29-1,TRBJ1-2,-,-,TGCAGCGTACCCTCGGGGATCTATGGCTACACCTTC,CSVPSGIYGYTF
TRBV5-1,TRBJ1-1,-,-,TGCGCCAGCAGCTCCGGAATGGGGGGTGGGTTCGGTGAAGCTTTCTTT,CASSSGMGGGFGEAFF
TRBV7-9,TRBJ2-3,-,few,TGTGCCAGCAGCTTAATCTCAGGGGGGAGAGATACGCAGTATTTT,CASSLISGGRDTQYF
TRBV5-4,TRBJ1-6,TRBD1,-,TGTGCCAGCAGCCCGGGACAGGGGAGTACCAATTCACCCCTCCACTTT,CASSPGQGSTNSPLHF
TRBV5-1,TRBJ2-3,-,once,TGCGCCAGCAGCTTGGAAACAGGCACAGATACGCAGTATTTT,CASSLETGTDTQYF
TRBV4-1,TRBJ2-7,TRBD1,-,TGCGCCAGCAGCCAAGTTCTTGCGACAGGGGGAGGGACTAACGAGCAGTACTTC,CASSQVLATGGGTNEQYF
TRBV6-5,TRBJ1-2,TRBD1,-,TGTGCCAGCAGTCCAGGGACAGGGGTTATTGGTTACACCTTC,CASSPGTGVIGYTF
TRBV5-1,TRBJ1-1,-,-,TGCGCCAGCAGCTTGGCCTATTTGAACACTGAAGCTTTCTTT,CASSLAYLNTEAFF
TRBV7-9,TRBJ2-5,TRBD2,-,TGTTCCAGCAGCCGGGGGGGGATGGAGACCCAGTACTTC,CSSSRGGMETQYF
TRBV11-3,TRBJ2-6,TRBD1,-,TGTGCCAGCAGCTTAGGGGACAGCTCTGGGGCCAACGTCCTGACTTTC,CASSLGDSSGANVLTF
TRBV4-3,TRBJ2-1,-,-,TGCGCCAGCAGCCAAGTCCAGGGGCGGAATGAGCAGTTCTTC,CASSQVQGRNEQFF
TRBV19,TRBJ2-7,-,-,TGTGCCTTAGTTGGGGCAGGGGCGAACGAGCAGTACTTC,CALVGAGANEQYF
TRBV20-1,TRBJ2-7,TRBD1,once,TGCAGTGCAGCAGGGGGCTACGAGCAGTACTTC,CSAAGGYEQYF
TRBV6-6,TRBJ2-7,TRBD2,few,TGTGCCAGCAGTGTAGCGGGGGGCTCTTCCTACGAGCAGTACTTC,CASSVAGGSSYEQYF
TRBV4-2,TRBJ1-3,-,-,TGTGCCAGCAGCCAAGAGTCGGGGATCTCTGGAAACACCATATATTTT,CASSQESGISGNTIYF
TRBV16,TRBJ2-7,TRBD1,-,TGTGCCAGCAGCCTGGGGCAGGGGGCCTACTACGAGCAGTACTTC,CASSLGQGAYYEQYF
TRBV9,TRBJ1-2,TRBD1,-,TGTGCCAGCAGCGTAGTGGGGACAGGGAGAGGCTACACCTTC,CASSVVGTGRGYTF
TRBV29-1,TRBJ2-5,-,-,TGCAGCGTTCCCCCCCTAGGAAGGTCGGGAGAGACCCAGTACTTC,CSVPPLGRSGETQYF
TRBV19,TRBJ1-2,-,-,TGTGCCAGTAGTGTCGGGCCTCAACGAGGGGGCTACACCTTC,CASSVGPQRGGYTF
TRBV2,TRBJ2-2,TRBD1,-,TGTGCCAGCAGCGAACAGGGGGTCACCGGGGAGCTGTTTTTT,CASSEQGVTGELFF
TRBV5-4,TRBJ2-3,TRBD2,few,TGTGCCAGCAGCTGGGGGGGGGCAGATACGCAGTATTTT,CASSWGGADTQYF
TRBV30,TRBJ1-3,-,-,TGTGCCTGGAGTCCCCAGGGACTGCGAAACACCATATATTTT,CAWSPQGLRNTIYF